This T cell receptor (beta chain) was captured by sequencing in a study of shared clonotypes between healthy human individuals. Naive CD8 cells lacked CD45RO and underwent positive selection for CCR7, leaving out terminally differentiated effector memory CD45RA+ cells. Donors included only healthy HIV-negative adults lacking recent acute infections or vaccinations. In the authors' workflow: Filtering differed since immunoSEQ provided only junctions, with no quality scores. Assay: immunoSEQ multiplex PCR; the TCRdb copy retains only in-frame clones and omits some. Clonal size and the V and J genes are those of that table, whereas D and trimming came from the DNA. The repertoire has around 2,000,000 clones, approximately 95% of them found once; the top ten carry around 1.2%. Per germline, CDR1 KGHSH and CDR2 LQKENI. The length of the CDR3 is 15 residues. The junction had 5 bases not matched to a gene; V was cut back by 4 bases and J by 1 base.

The chain links TRBV18 to TRBJ2-5; 8 bases are a match to TRBD2. The TCR sequence derives from a man between 18 and 35 years old in good health. Sequencing used naive CD8+ T cells sorted from blood. CDR3 sequence: CASSHVGGVQETQYF. CDR3 bases: TGTGCCAGCTCACACGTCGGGGGGGTCCAAGAGACCCAGTACTTC.